This TCR beta chain was sequenced in a study of graft-versus-host responses after intestinal transplantation. CDR1 and CDR2 (germline): LNHDA, SQIVND (reference sequence). The CDR3 has 14 amino acids. To note about this clone: Antigen unknown. Germline is not matched at one junction end, which may reflect a read error.

Produced via immunoSEQ multiplex PCR; TCRdb's table is partial and in-frame only. The table records around 100,000 clones, roughly 87% of them present only once. The rearrangement links TRBV19 to TRBJ2-7; TRBD1 agrees at 9 bases. The sequences come from unstimulated CD4+ T cells sorted from spleen or lymph node cells, collected before intestinal transplant. This clonotype was sampled from a human donor who received an intestinal transplant. The CDR3 here is CASSIDRGIYERYF. The CDR3, as DNA: TGTGCCAGTAGTATCGACAGGGGGATCTACGAGCGGTACTTC.